This T cell receptor beta chain was sequenced for a study of blood T cell repertoires in COVID-19. V lost 5 bases to trimming and J lost 4 bases; unmatched junction nucleotides: 5. CDR3 length: 14 residues. The germline gives CDR1 MDHEN, CDR2 SYDVKM. Measured with immunoSEQ multiplex PCR; TCRdb has only the in-frame clones, and not every one. The sample lists 55,000 or so clones, approximately 90% occurring once. This sequence joins TRBV28 and TRBJ2-3, with 8 bases lining up with TRBD2. The specimen sequenced was peripheral blood. This sequence originates from a man aged 40-55 years with COVID-19, enrolled during active disease. CDR3 in amino acids: CASSTGGPPDTQYF. CDR3 bases: TGTGCCAGCAGTACGGGGGGGCCCCCAGATACGCAGTATTTT.